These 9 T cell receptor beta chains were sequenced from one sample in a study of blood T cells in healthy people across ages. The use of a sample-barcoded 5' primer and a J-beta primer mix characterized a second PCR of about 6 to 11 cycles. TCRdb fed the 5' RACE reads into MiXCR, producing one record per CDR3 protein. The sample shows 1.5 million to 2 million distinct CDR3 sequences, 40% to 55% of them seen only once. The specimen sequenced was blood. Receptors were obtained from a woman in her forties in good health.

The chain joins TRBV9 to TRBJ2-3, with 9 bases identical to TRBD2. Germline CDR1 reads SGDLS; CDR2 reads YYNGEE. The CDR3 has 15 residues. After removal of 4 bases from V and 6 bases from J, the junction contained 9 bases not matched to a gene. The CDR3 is CASSPQGTSIDTQYF. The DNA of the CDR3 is TGTGCCAGCAGCCCCCAGGGGACTAGCATCGATACGCAGTATTTT.

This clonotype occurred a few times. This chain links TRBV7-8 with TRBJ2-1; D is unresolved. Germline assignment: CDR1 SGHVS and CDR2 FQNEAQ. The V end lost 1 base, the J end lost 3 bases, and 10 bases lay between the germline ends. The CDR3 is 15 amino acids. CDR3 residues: CASSLVPGDYNEQFF. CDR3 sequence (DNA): TGTGCCAGCAGCTTAGTGCCAGGTGACTACAATGAGCAGTTCTTC. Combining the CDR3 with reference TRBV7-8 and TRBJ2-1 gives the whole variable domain GAGVSQSPRYKVAKRGQDVALRCDPISGHVSLFWYQQALGQGPEFLTYFQNEAQLDKSGLPSDRFFAERPEGSVSTLKIQRTQQEDSAVYLCASSLVPGDYNEQFFGPGTRLTVL.

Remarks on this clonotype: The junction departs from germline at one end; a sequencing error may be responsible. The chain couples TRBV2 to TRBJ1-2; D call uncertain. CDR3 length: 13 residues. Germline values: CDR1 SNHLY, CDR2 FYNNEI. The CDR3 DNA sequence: TGCGCCAGCAGCGCTGAAGGGAACTATGGCTACACCTTC. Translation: CASSAEGNYGYTF.

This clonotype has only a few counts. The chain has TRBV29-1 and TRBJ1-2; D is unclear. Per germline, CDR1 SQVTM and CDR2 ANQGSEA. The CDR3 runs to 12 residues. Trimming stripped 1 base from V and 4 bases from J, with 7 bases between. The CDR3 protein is CSVEGRTYGYTF. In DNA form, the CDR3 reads TGCAGCGTTGAAGGCAGGACCTATGGCTACACCTTC.

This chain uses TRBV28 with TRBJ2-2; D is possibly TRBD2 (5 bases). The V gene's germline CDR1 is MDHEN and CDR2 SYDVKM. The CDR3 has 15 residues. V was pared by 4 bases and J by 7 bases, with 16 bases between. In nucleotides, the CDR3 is TGTGCCAGCAGTTCCCCACTAGGCTGGGGCGGGGAGCTGTTTTTT. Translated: CASSSPLGWGGELFF.

The CDR3, as DNA: TGTGCCAGCAGAGGGGGACTAGCGGGGCTAGTATACAATGAGCAGTTCTTC. The encoded protein is CASRGGLAGLVYNEQFF. The V gene is TRBV6-2 or TRBV6-3, the J gene TRBJ2-1, with TRBD2 matching over 13 bases. The germline V gene has CDR1 MNHEY and CDR2 SVGEGT. Trimming at V came to 6 bases and at J to 4 bases, leaving 9 bases not matched to a gene. CDR3 length: 17 amino acids.

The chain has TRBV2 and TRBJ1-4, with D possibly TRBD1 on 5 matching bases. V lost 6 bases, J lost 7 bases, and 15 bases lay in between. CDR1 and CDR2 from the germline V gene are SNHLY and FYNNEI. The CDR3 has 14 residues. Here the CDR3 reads CASSAGTNTEKLFF. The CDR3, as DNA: TGTGCCAGCAGCGCAGGGACGAATACTGAAAAACTGTTTTTT.

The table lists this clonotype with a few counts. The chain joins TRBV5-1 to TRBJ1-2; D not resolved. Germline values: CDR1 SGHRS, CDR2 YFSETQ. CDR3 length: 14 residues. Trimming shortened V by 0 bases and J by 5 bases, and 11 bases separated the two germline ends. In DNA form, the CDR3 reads TGCGCCAGCAGCTTGGGTAACCCAGAATATGGCTACACCTTC. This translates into CASSLGNPEYGYTF.

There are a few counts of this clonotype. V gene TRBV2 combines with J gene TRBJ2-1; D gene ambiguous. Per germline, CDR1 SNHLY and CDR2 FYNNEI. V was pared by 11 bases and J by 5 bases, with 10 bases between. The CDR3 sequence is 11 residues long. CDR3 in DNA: TGTGCCGCCGACTTCAACAATGAGCAGTTCTTC. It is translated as CAADFNNEQFF.